This is a list of T cell receptor beta chains from one sample in a study of CD8+ T cells in alopecia areata. Sequenced by immunoSEQ multiplex PCR; TCRdb stores in-frame clones only, minus some. The sample lists roughly 250,000 clones; approximately 61% were seen once. The source material was CD4+ T cells sorted from blood, sampled at week 0. These receptors came from a human donor with alopecia areata. CDR3s include the opening cysteine and the closing phenylalanine or tryptophan. Size values are once, few and many counts, or a class for expanded clones, and some rows have none.

clone size,J gene,CDR3 length,V gene,CDR3 protein
.,TRBJ1-1,12,TRBV2,CASNDGQLGAFF
.,TRBJ1-3,12,TRBV29-1,CSVTATGNTIYF
.,TRBJ1-5,12,TRBV30,CAWSPRGQPQHF
.,TRBJ1-6,15,TRBV18,CASSSEGSYNSPLHF
.,TRBJ2-3,15,TRBV30,CAWSVKAGGTDTQYF
.,TRBJ2-7,12,TRBV30,CAWSVEGKGKYF
.,TRBJ2-7,16,TRBV5-6,CASSPRRIQPSYEQYF
.,TRBJ1-4,14,TRBV2,CASSGGQLNEKLFF
.,TRBJ2-5,15,TRBV9,CASSPGPLDGETQYF
.,TRBJ2-1,13,TRBV29-1,CSAGLAGVSEQFF
.,TRBJ2-7,17,TRBV4-2,CASSQTVRPGVPYEQYF
.,TRBJ2-5,13,TRBV10-2,CASSFGAIGTQYF
.,TRBJ1-3,13,TRBV30,CAWSTGSGNTIYF
.,TRBJ1-1,15,TRBV5-4,CASRQDRGIDTEAFF
.,TRBJ2-1,12,TRBV29-1,CSVDKGLNEQFF
.,TRBJ2-7,15,TRBV2,CASSETGGKSYEQYF
few,TRBJ2-6,13,TRBV29-1,CSVGASGANVLTF
.,TRBJ2-7,13,TRBV29-1,CSVELTGGHEQYF
.,TRBJ2-2,13,TRBV19,CASSTIGAGELFF
few,TRBJ2-3,18,TRBV7-8,CASSFRTSGGHSTDTQYF
few,TRBJ2-7,14,TRBV30,CAWRQLAGGYEQYF
.,TRBJ2-5,14,TRBV30,CAWSRQALGETQYF
.,TRBJ2-1,14,TRBV9,CASSRDTSYNEQFF
few,TRBJ2-5,14,TRBV2,CASWSWTEEETQYF
once,TRBJ2-1,15,TRBV5-1,CASSLGGGSYNEQFF
once,TRBJ2-5,16,TRBV5-1,CASSPPGRGDQETQYF
.,TRBJ1-5,13,TRBV30,CAWDQGYNQPQHF
.,TRBJ1-4,16,TRBV5-1,CASSLRVLATNEKLFF
.,TRBJ2-1,14,TRBV25-1,CASSELRLAGAQFF
.,TRBJ1-1,12,TRBV30,CAWDRRGTEAFF
.,TRBJ2-7,16,TRBV25-1,CASSPEAVAGVHEQYF
.,TRBJ1-2,16,TRBV10-3,CAISPAGTGGSYGYTF
few,TRBJ1-6,14,TRBV5-1,CASSLDGLNSPLHF
.,TRBJ1-5,15,TRBV6-5,CATSQAGEGNQPQHF
.,TRBJ2-1,18,TRBV19,CASRSLGAGGPVYNEQFF
once,TRBJ1-6,11,TRBV7-2,CASSHNSPLHF
.,TRBJ2-7,14,TRBV18,CASYEGGSSYEQYF
.,TRBJ1-4,13,TRBV7-9,CASRDRNNEKLFF
.,TRBJ1-3,15,TRBV30,CAWSVQGGSGNTIYF
few,TRBJ2-3,13,TRBV30,CASPGQSTDTQYF
.,TRBJ2-7,13,TRBV10-3,CAISDSRVGEQYF
.,TRBJ2-5,15,TRBV6-5,CASSYVRGPSETQYF
.,TRBJ2-1,15,TRBV2,CASSGTGGFNNEQFF
.,TRBJ1-4,14,TRBV13,CASSSGGTNEKLFF
.,TRBJ1-6,14,TRBV30,CAWRIQGANSPLHF
.,TRBJ2-1,13,TRBV29-1,CSVVRQAYNEQFF
.,TRBJ1-6,15,TRBV7-2,CASSLGDPNNSPLHF
once,TRBJ2-5,14,TRBV7-9,CASSLGTEIETQYF
.,TRBJ2-5,11,TRBV20-1,CSANSQETQYF
.,TRBJ1-6,12,TRBV30,CASRALNSPLHF
.,TRBJ2-1,16,TRBV29-1,CSVEVGQGNSYNEQFF
.,TRBJ1-5,17,TRBV4-2,CASSQDHGAQGNQPQHF
once,TRBJ1-5,13,TRBV30,CAWSSSGNQPQHF
.,TRBJ1-2,13,TRBV6-6,CASSYSIDYGYTF
.,TRBJ2-7,15,TRBV30,CAWFMIFRDSYEQYF
few,TRBJ2-7,14,TRBV6-5,CASSWTAASYEQYF
.,TRBJ1-1,16,TRBV19,CASSGTPGTGDTEAFF
.,TRBJ1-2,15,TRBV29-1,CSVAGSGGVLYGYTF